Listed here are 28 T cell receptor beta chains from one sample, sequenced in a study of graft-versus-host responses after intestinal transplantation. No antigen is known for these receptors. Assay: immunoSEQ multiplex PCR; the TCRdb copy retains only in-frame clones and omits some. The sample comprises more than 85,000 clones, 92% of which are singletons, and approximately 0.064% rests with the top ten. The material was unstimulated CD8+ T cells sorted from spleen or lymph node cells, obtained before transplant. The receptors come from a human donor who was the organ donor for an intestinal transplant.

This clone appeared a single time. The rearrangement links TRBV5-1 to TRBJ2-2; the D gene is possibly TRBD1 (5 bases). The V end lost 5 bases, the J end lost 8 bases, and 13 bases lay between the germline ends. Germline loops: CDR1 SGHRS, CDR2 YFSETQ. The CDR3 consists of 13 residues. CDR3 DNA sequence: TGCGCCAGCAGAGATTACAGGCCTGGGGAGCTGTTTTTT. Protein product: CASRDYRPGELFF.

This chain connects TRBV4-1 to TRBJ1-1, with no clear D. There are 18 residues in the CDR3. Deletions cut 1 base from V and 5 bases from J, with 23 bases between. Looked up from germline, CDR1 is MGHRA and CDR2 is YSYEKL. The CDR3, as DNA: TGCGCCAGCAGCCAAGTACCAAGGGTAACCCTCGGAGGTACTGAAGCTTTCTTT. This translates into CASSQVPRVTLGGTEAFF.

The chain recombines TRBV14 with TRBJ1-3, with D hard to call. The CDR3 runs to 14 residues. Germline V gives CDR1 SGHDN, CDR2 FVKESK. V was pared by 2 bases and J by 0 bases, with 5 bases between. CDR3 nucleotides: TGTGCCAGCAGCCAAACAGTCTCTGGAAACACCATATATTTT. This codes for CASSQTVSGNTIYF.

The genes are TRBV6-5 and TRBJ1-2; D is unresolved. Germline V lookup: CDR1 MNHEY, CDR2 SVGAGI. The CDR3 is 14 residues long. V lost 0 bases, J lost 4 bases, and 9 bases lay in between. CDR3 DNA: TGTGCCAGCAGTTACTCGAGGGAGCGCTATGGCTACACCTTC. Translated, it gives CASSYSRERYGYTF.

CDR3 sequence: CSARVYGYTF. The CDR3 nucleotides are TGCAGTGCTAGAGTATATGGCTACACCTTC. This chain connects TRBV20-1 to TRBJ1-2, with no clear D. Germline values: CDR1 DFQATT, CDR2 SNEGSKA (reference sequence). The V gene lost 1 base and the J gene lost 5 bases, with 2 bases spanning the gap. The CDR3 spans 10 residues.

The chain has TRBV15 and TRBJ2-3; TRBD2 matches 9 bases. Per germline, CDR1 LNHNV and CDR2 YYDKDF (reference sequence). J gave up 1 base and V 0 bases, and 8 bases lay outside the gene matches. The CDR3 length is 18 residues. This CDR3 reads CATSRDQVIAGGTDTQYF. The CDR3 DNA is TGTGCCACCAGCAGAGATCAAGTGATAGCGGGAGGCACAGATACGCAGTATTTT.

The chain couples TRBV27 to TRBJ2-1, with 7 nucleotides matching TRBD2. Trimming removed 3 bases from V and 4 bases from J; junction bases left unmatched: 9. This CDR3 is built from 16 residues. Germline loops: CDR1 MNHEY, CDR2 SMNVEV (reference sequence). The CDR3 nucleotides read TGTGCCAGCAGTTTGGGGTCGCTAGCGGTATACAATGAGCAGTTCTTC. It encodes CASSLGSLAVYNEQFF.

For the CDR3, the DNA is TGTGCCAGCAGTATAGCGGGGGCGGGGGAGCAGTTCTTC. Amino acids: CASSIAGAGEQFF. This chain joins TRBV6-4 and TRBJ2-1; 9 bases match TRBD2. The J segment lost 10 bases and the V segment lost 5 bases, leaving 6 bases of the junction unmatched. The CDR3 sequence is 13 residues long. From germline, CDR1 is MRHNA and CDR2 SNTAGT.

V is TRBV11-2 and J is TRBJ2-7, with TRBD2 identical over 11 bases. Trimming removed 3 bases from V and 1 base from J; junction bases left unmatched: 14. Germline CDR1 SGHAT, CDR2 FQNNGV. This CDR3 has 19 amino acids. The CDR3 DNA reads as TGTGCCAGCAGCTTTTTTCTAACGGGGGCTAGCGGGAGGTCCTACGAGCAGTACTTC. This gives the protein CASSFFLTGASGRSYEQYF.

This clone showed up just once. J is TRBJ2-3 and V is TRBV13, with 7 bases fitting TRBD2. The CDR3 is made up of 15 amino acids. Germline V lookup: CDR1 PRHDT, CDR2 FYEKMQ (reference sequence). V was pared by 5 bases and J by 1 base, with 6 bases of the junction left unmatched. In DNA form, the CDR3 reads TGTGCCAGCAGCCCGGGGGGAGTAGGCACAGATACGCAGTATTTT. Translated, it gives CASSPGGVGTDTQYF.

The chain recombines TRBV9 with TRBJ2-3, with unresolved D. The CDR3 spans 15 residues. V gave up 4 bases and J gave up 2 bases, with 14 bases separating them. Germline V gene sequence: CDR1 SGDLS, CDR2 YYNGEE. Here the CDR3 reads CASSTRVDLTDTQYF. Written as DNA, the CDR3 is TGTGCCAGCAGCACCCGGGTAGACCTCACAGATACGCAGTATTTT.

This chain links TRBV2 with TRBJ2-1; the D is unclear. This CDR3 contains 17 residues. Trimming shortened V by 0 bases and J by 8 bases, and 20 bases separated the two germline ends. Germline values: CDR1 SNHLY, CDR2 FYNNEI. The CDR3 DNA is TGTGCCAGCAGTGAAGCGCTTTGGCTCTGGAGTTCCCATGAGCAGTTCTTC. It yields the protein CASSEALWLWSSHEQFF.

This chain links TRBV21-1 with TRBJ1-2; the table's D call, TRBD1, has no DNA check behind it. TRBV21-1 corresponds to a pseudogene. The length of the CDR3 is 17 residues. In DNA form, the CDR3 reads TGTGCCAGCAGCAGATATGGACAGGGAAACCTTAACTATGGCTACACCTTC. It encodes CASSRYGQGNLNYGYTF.

The V call is TRBV15, the J call TRBJ2-3; 7 bases agree with TRBD1. J gave up 10 bases and V 5 bases, and 12 bases lay outside the gene matches. The CDR3 has 14 amino acids. Germline CDR1 and CDR2: LNHNV and YYDKDF (reference sequence). CDR3 bases: TGTGCCACCAGCCGGCCGGACAGGTTGGATGCGCAGTATTTT. This codes for CATSRPDRLDAQYF.

V and J are TRBV6-1 and TRBJ2-3, with D possibly being TRBD2 (6 bases). Germline V gene lookup returns CDR1 MNHNS and CDR2 SASEGT. The V and J ends lost 2 bases and 0 bases respectively, with 12 bases between them. The CDR3 contains 16 residues. In nucleotides, the CDR3 is TGTGCCAGCAGTGAATGGGGTGGGACTAGCACAGATACGCAGTATTTT. This translates into CASSEWGGTSTDTQYF.

This chain connects TRBV9 to TRBJ1-2; D is undetermined. Looked up from germline, CDR1 is SGDLS and CDR2 is YYNGEE. CDR3 size: 15 residues. V lost 0 bases to trimming and J lost 0 bases, with 9 bases between them. CDR3 in DNA: TGTGCCAGCAGCGTAGGAGCTGGAGCTAACTATGGCTACACCTTC. Its protein product is CASSVGAGANYGYTF.

The chain uses TRBV6-1 and TRBJ1-3; D not resolved. In germline, CDR1 is MNHNS, CDR2 SASEGT. The germline V and J ends were trimmed by 6 bases and 0 bases, with 9 bases remaining between them. The CDR3 loop spans 14 amino acids. The CDR3 loop reads CASSSRASGNTIYF. For the CDR3, the DNA is TGTGCCAGCAGCTCTAGAGCCTCTGGAAACACCATATATTTT.

This chain links TRBV5-1 with TRBJ2-1, with 9 nucleotides matching TRBD2. Per the germline V gene, CDR1 is SGHRS and CDR2 is YFSETQ. The length of the CDR3 is 14 residues. V gave up 1 base and J gave up 8 bases; unmatched junction bases: 4. The CDR3: CASSLWGLAYEQFF. In DNA, the CDR3 is TGCGCCAGCAGCTTGTGGGGACTAGCATATGAGCAGTTCTTC.

The chain carries TRBV19 and TRBJ2-7; D unclear. The CDR3 extends over 13 amino acids. The germline V gene has CDR1 LNHDA and CDR2 SQIVND (reference sequence). The V gene lost 1 base and the J gene lost 4 bases, with 8 bases spanning the gap. Written as DNA, the CDR3 is TGTGCCAGTAGTATAGGGCCCTTGTACGAGCAGTACTTC. Residues: CASSIGPLYEQYF.

The chain links TRBV10-3 to TRBJ2-3, with a possible D match to TRBD2 (6 bases). V was pared by 3 bases and J by 1 base, with 11 bases between. Germline assignment: CDR1 ENHRY and CDR2 SYGVKD. The length of the CDR3 is 15 residues. CDR3 in amino acids: CAISEPGEGTDTQYF. CDR3 nucleotide sequence: TGTGCCATCAGTGAACCGGGAGAGGGCACAGATACGCAGTATTTT.

This clone has just a few counts. The chain uses TRBV30 and TRBJ1-1; maybe TRBD1 (5 bases). The V end was cut by 7 bases, the J end by 2 bases, with 11 bases between. Germline values: CDR1 GTSNPN, CDR2 SVGIG (reference sequence). The CDR3 is 12 amino acids. CDR3 nucleotides: TGTGCCTTGACAGAGATCAACACTGAAGCTTTCTTT. This translates into CALTEINTEAFF.

The V and J genes are TRBV11-2 and TRBJ1-5; no definite D call. Trimming removed 5 bases at V and 2 bases at J, with 13 bases between. Germline CDR1 reads SGHAT; CDR2 reads FQNNGV. The CDR3 is 15 amino acids. The DNA for the CDR3 is TGTGCCAGCAGCCCTTCGGTGGGAGGCAATCAGCCCCAGCATTTT. Translated: CASSPSVGGNQPQHF.

V and J are TRBV29-1 and TRBJ2-1, with a tentative D call TRBD2 (5 bases). The CDR3 covers 14 residues. The germline gives CDR1 SQVTM, CDR2 ANQGSEA. V dropped 0 bases and J dropped 8 bases, with 14 bases sitting between them. CDR3 sequence: CSVEEPGLADEQFF. The CDR3 nucleotides are TGCAGCGTTGAAGAACCGGGCCTAGCTGATGAGCAGTTCTTC.

The chain carries TRBV5-3 and TRBJ1-5; 9 nucleotides agree with TRBD1. TRBV5-3 is identified as an open reading frame with a role that is uncertain. The V gene end was trimmed by 4 bases and the J gene end by 6 bases; junction bases not matched to a gene: 11. This CDR3 contains 16 residues. This CDR3 reads CARSTPGQGPRQPQHF. In DNA, the CDR3 is TGTGCCAGAAGCACACCGGGACAGGGACCCCGTCAGCCCCAGCATTTT.

The CDR3 DNA reads as TGTGCCAGCAGCCAAGATCCTCCGGGACTCAAGGGCACTGAAGCTTTCTTT. Translated, it gives CASSQDPPGLKGTEAFF. The chain links TRBV4-2 to TRBJ1-1; a weak D match, TRBD1 (5 bases). CDR3 size: 17 residues. V dropped 0 bases and J dropped 4 bases, with 18 bases sitting between them. The germline CDR1 and CDR2 sequences are LGHNA and YNFKEQ.

This clone was detected once. Because it lacks the conserved phenylalanine or tryptophan at the end, this CDR3 is likely a read error. The DNA is omitted, as the CDR3 cannot be located on it reliably, and the CDR3 follows TCRdb's listing. J is TRBJ1-1 and V is TRBV29-1; TRBD1, as called in the table, went unchecked against the DNA. Including both end residues, the CDR3 is 8 amino acids long. CDR1 and CDR2 (germline): SQVTM, ANQGSEA. The CDR3 spells CSDDSNNL.

This chain uses TRBV28 with TRBJ1-2, with a weak D call TRBD1 (5 bases). V lost 6 bases and J 8 bases, leaving 16 bases between the germline ends. Looked up from germline, CDR1 is MDHEN and CDR2 is SYDVKM. The length of the CDR3 is 13 residues. CDR3: CASRTPWGEGYTF. The CDR3 DNA sequence: TGTGCCAGCAGGACCCCCTGGGGCGAAGGCTACACCTTC.

The chain carries TRBV5-1 and TRBJ2-2; TRBD2 agrees at 8 bases. The V gene's germline CDR1 is SGHRS and CDR2 YFSETQ. Trimming cost V 0 bases and J 3 bases; bases outside gene matches: 7. The CDR3 is 17 residues long. The CDR3 spells CASSLGSGNLHTGELFF. The DNA of the CDR3 is TGCGCCAGCAGCTTGGGTAGCGGGAACCTTCACACCGGGGAGCTGTTTTTT.